Following are 14 T cell receptor beta chains from one sample sequenced in a study of cytomegalovirus exposure and HLA in healthy donors. With 60 Vbeta and 13 Jbeta primers, the PCR was carried out. Assay used: immunoSEQ multiplex PCR; TCRdb lists only in-frame clones, some missing. Among some 190,000 clones, more than 75% were seen once, and the ten largest hold less than 2.5%. The specimen was PBMCs. These receptors came from a woman in her 30s in good health and CMV-seropositive.

CDR3 DNA sequence: TGCGCCAGCAGCTTGGGACTAGCGGGGGCCAATACGCAGTATTTT. It is translated as CASSLGLAGANTQYF. The chain recombines TRBV5-1 with TRBJ2-3; 12 nucleotides match TRBD2. The trim removed 0 bases at V and 7 bases at J, leaving 3 bases unmatched. Germline loops: CDR1 SGHRS, CDR2 YFSETQ. The CDR3 sequence is 15 residues long.

V usage is TRBV7-3 and J usage is TRBJ1-1; TRBD1 matches 7 bases. J gave up 11 bases and V 4 bases, and 4 bases lay outside the gene matches. In germline, CDR1 is SGHTA, CDR2 FQGTGA. This CDR3 spans 11 amino acids. CDR3 loop: CASSSQGDAFF. CDR3 nucleotide sequence: TGTGCCAGCAGCTCGCAGGGGGACGCTTTCTTT.

The V and J genes are TRBV15 and TRBJ1-6; unclear D gene. This CDR3 contains 13 residues. In germline, CDR1 is LNHNV, CDR2 YYDKDF (reference sequence). V gave up 3 bases and J gave up 8 bases, with 8 bases separating them. CDR3 DNA sequence: TGTGCCACCAGCAGGCAATCGGATTCACCCCTCCACTTT. Translated, it gives CATSRQSDSPLHF.

The rearrangement links TRBV19 to TRBJ2-5; 9 bases fit TRBD1. The V gene's germline CDR1 is LNHDA and CDR2 SQIVND (reference sequence). CDR3 length equals 14 residues. The V gene end was trimmed by 6 bases and the J gene end by 7 bases; junction bases not matched to a gene: 9. CDR3 nucleotides: TGTGCCAGTAGCATGATCCCGGGACAGGGGACCCAGTACTTC. It codes for CASSMIPGQGTQYF.

There are a few counts of this clone. The chain uses TRBV7-2 and TRBJ1-4; D unresolved. V was trimmed by 1 base and J by 8 bases, leaving 14 bases between them. Germline V lookup: CDR1 SGHTA, CDR2 FQGNSA. This CDR3 region has 15 residues. This CDR3 is CASSLVGDTGEKLFF. The DNA for the CDR3 is TGTGCCAGCAGCTTAGTGGGAGACACGGGAGAAAAACTGTTTTTT. Full variable domain (remainder filled in from reference TRBV7-2 and TRBJ1-4): GAGVSQSPSNKVTEKGKDVELRCDPISGHTALYWYRQSLGQGLEFLIYFQGNSAPDKSGLPSDRFSAERTGGSVSTLTIQRTQQEDSAVYLCASSLVGDTGEKLFFGSGTQLSVL.

The V and J genes are TRBV6-6 and TRBJ2-7; D call uncertain. The germline gives CDR1 MNHNY, CDR2 SVGAGI (reference sequence). There are 13 residues in the CDR3. With 2 bases removed from V and 4 bases from J, the gap between germline ends came to 9 bases. In DNA, the CDR3 is TGTGCCAGCAGTTACGTAGTTGGTTACGAGCAGTACTTC. Amino acid sequence: CASSYVVGYEQYF.

The chain recombines TRBV19 with TRBJ2-5; D not resolved. CDR1 and CDR2 (germline): LNHDA, SQIVND (reference sequence). The length of the CDR3 is 13 residues. Deletions cut 3 bases from V and 2 bases from J, with 7 bases between. The CDR3 DNA follows: TGTGCCAGTAGTATGCGGCAGCAAGAGACCCAGTACTTC. Protein sequence: CASSMRQQETQYF.

CDR3 loop: CASSQEARRGTDTQYF. For the CDR3, the DNA is TGTGCCAGCAGCCAAGAGGCGAGGAGGGGCACAGATACGCAGTATTTT. J is TRBJ2-3 and V is TRBV4-2, with D possibly matching TRBD2 (6 bases). The germline V gene encodes CDR1 LGHNA and CDR2 YNFKEQ. V shed 0 bases and J shed 1 base, with 11 bases lying between them. The CDR3 sequence is 16 residues long.

This rearrangement joins TRBV18 to TRBJ1-2, with unresolved D. The germline gives CDR1 KGHSH, CDR2 LQKENI. Trimming removed 2 bases at V and 14 bases at J, with 12 bases between. CDR3 length equals 11 residues. The CDR3: CASSPNSPYTF. The CDR3 nucleotides are TGTGCCAGCTCACCAAACAGCCCTTATACCTTC.

This chain links TRBV10-3 with TRBJ1-4; 8 nucleotides match TRBD1. CDR1 is ENHRY and CDR2 is SYGVKD in the germline V gene. Trimming removed 5 bases from V and 4 bases from J; junction bases left unmatched: 6. The CDR3 extends over 15 amino acids. CDR3 sequence: CAISRQGKNNEKLFF. DNA for the CDR3: TGTGCCATCAGTCGACAGGGGAAAAATAATGAAAAACTGTTTTTT.

The rearrangement joins TRBV5-1 to TRBJ2-3; the match to TRBD2 covers 7 bases. Germline loops: CDR1 SGHRS, CDR2 YFSETQ. This CDR3 has 13 amino acids. V gave up 2 bases and J gave up 5 bases; unmatched junction bases: 2. The CDR3 loop reads CASSFQRGDTQYF. CDR3 coding DNA: TGCGCCAGCAGCTTCCAGCGGGGAGATACGCAGTATTTT. Looking up the rest from reference TRBV5-1 and TRBJ2-3 gives the full variable domain: KAGVTQTPRYLIKTRGQQVTLSCSPISGHRSVSWYQQTPGQGLQFLFEYFSETQRNKGNFPGRFSGRQFSNSRSEMNVSTLELGDSALYLCASSFQRGDTQYFGPGTRLTVL.

The gene calls are TRBV6-5 and TRBJ2-3; perhaps TRBD2 as D (5 bases). Germline CDR1 MNHEY, CDR2 SVGAGI. The CDR3 is made up of 11 amino acids. V was shortened by 6 bases and J by 10 bases, with 11 bases between the two germline ends. CDR3 in amino acids: CASSLNSAQYF. The CDR3 DNA is TGTGCCAGCAGCCTTAATAGCGCGCAGTATTTT.

The chain is built from TRBV25-1 and TRBJ2-2; possibly TRBD1 for D (6 bases). The germline V gene has CDR1 MGHDK and CDR2 SYGVNS. The V end was cut by 6 bases, the J end by 0 bases, with 11 bases between. The CDR3 is 15 residues long. DNA of the CDR3: TGTGCCAGCAGCAAACAGGGCTCGAACACCGGGGAGCTGTTTTTT. It is translated as CASSKQGSNTGELFF.

This chain joins TRBV28 and TRBJ2-7; 13 bases align to TRBD2. This CDR3 has 20 amino acids. Germline CDR1 and CDR2: MDHEN and SYDVKM. V shed 3 bases, J shed 5 bases, and the junction held 19 bases outside the gene matches. DNA of the CDR3: TGTGCCAGCAGTTTGGGAAGCCCTCTACTAGCGGGGGGGTCTCAAAACGAGCAGTACTTC. Translating gives CASSLGSPLLAGGSQNEQYF.